This T cell receptor beta chain was captured in a study of blood T cell repertoires in COVID-19. Whole-study context: The study drew acute and convalescent COVID-19 samples from the United States, Italy and Spain. Sources were T cells, B-cell-depleted T cells, or PBMCs; the material itself was cDNA or gDNA.

Germline V gene sequence: CDR1 MNHNY, CDR2 SVGAGI (reference sequence). Trimming removed 5 bases from V and 0 bases from J; junction bases left unmatched: 5. CDR3 length: 16 residues. Participants were placed into cohorts based on the clinical history they reported. Assay used: immunoSEQ multiplex PCR; TCRdb lists only in-frame clones, some missing. The sample yields approximately 180,000 clones, 89% seen once. The TCR was taken from a woman in her thirties or forties with acute COVID-19. The chain combines TRBV6-6 with TRBJ2-3; 10 bases match TRBD2. The specimen was PBMCs or T cells enriched from blood (not recorded which). CDR3 region: CASSPIAGGSTDTQYF. The CDR3 nucleotides read TGTGCCAGCAGTCCTATAGCGGGAGGAAGCACAGATACGCAGTATTTT.